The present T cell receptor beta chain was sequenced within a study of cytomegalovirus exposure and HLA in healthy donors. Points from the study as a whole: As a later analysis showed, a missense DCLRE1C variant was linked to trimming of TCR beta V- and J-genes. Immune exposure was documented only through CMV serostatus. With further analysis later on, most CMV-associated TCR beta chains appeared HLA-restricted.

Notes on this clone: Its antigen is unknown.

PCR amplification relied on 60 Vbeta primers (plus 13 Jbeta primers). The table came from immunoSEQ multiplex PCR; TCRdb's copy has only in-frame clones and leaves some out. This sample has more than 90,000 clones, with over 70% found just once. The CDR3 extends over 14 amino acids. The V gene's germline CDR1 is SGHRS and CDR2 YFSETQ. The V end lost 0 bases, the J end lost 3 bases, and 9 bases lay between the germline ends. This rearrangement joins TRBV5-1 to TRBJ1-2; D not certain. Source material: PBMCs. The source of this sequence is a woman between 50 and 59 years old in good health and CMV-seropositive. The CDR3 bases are TGCGCCAGCAGCTTGGGGTCAGTGGACTATGGCTACACCTTC. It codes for CASSLGSVDYGYTF.